This is a list of T cell receptor beta chains from one sample in a study of cytomegalovirus exposure and HLA in healthy donors. Sequencing used immunoSEQ multiplex PCR; TCRdb keeps in-frame clones, though not all of them. Of over 200,000 clones listed, approximately 82% were seen once; the top ten hold approximately 3.8%. The specimen sequenced was PBMCs. Receptor source: a male donor in good health and CMV-seronegative. CDR3s include the opening cysteine and the closing phenylalanine or tryptophan. The order of the fields is V gene, clone size, D gene, J gene, CDR3 DNA, CDR3 protein. D genes are given only for firm matches. Part of the rows lack a size; the others show once, few, many or a class for expanded clones.

TRBV25-1	once	NA	TRBJ2-1	TGTGCCAGCAGTGAACGAATCACAGGGAACAATGAGCAGTTCTTC	CASSERITGNNEQFF
TRBV4-1	NA	TRBD2	TRBJ2-2	TGCGCCAGCAGCCATGGGACTAGCGGGAGGGGGGAGCTGTTTTTT	CASSHGTSGRGELFF
TRBV11-1	NA	NA	TRBJ2-7	TGTGCCAGCAGCAGCGCCGACTCCTACGAGCAGTACTTC	CASSSADSYEQYF
TRBV23-1	NA	TRBD1	TRBJ1-5	TGCGCCAGCAGTCAATCCACAAGCCCCCTACCCGCGGACAGGGGGAGAAATCAGCCCCAGCATTTT	CASSQSTSPLPADRGRNQPQHF
TRBV13	many	NA	TRBJ1-3	TGTGCCAGCAGCCAGGGAAGTAGAAACACCATATATTTT	CASSQGSRNTIYF
TRBV29-1	NA	TRBD1	TRBJ1-3	TGCAGCGTTGAGGGGGACAGGGGACAAACCATATATTTT	CSVEGDRGQTIYF
TRBV2	few	TRBD2	TRBJ2-7	TGTGCCAGCAACGATCGGACGAGCGGGGCATACGAGCAGTACTTC	CASNDRTSGAYEQYF
TRBV28	once	TRBD1	TRBJ1-2	TGTGCCAGCAGTACGTTTGGGATGCAGGGGGGCCCCCCTAAGACAGGCTACACCTTC	CASSTFGMQGGPPKTGYTF
TRBV29-1	NA	TRBD1	TRBJ1-2	TGCAGCGCCACGACAGGGCTTAACTATGGCTACACCTTC	CSATTGLNYGYTF
TRBV27	NA	TRBD2	TRBJ2-7	TGTGCCAGCAGGACCCGACTAGCGGGAGTCTCCTACGAGCAGTACTTC	CASRTRLAGVSYEQYF
TRBV7-9	NA	NA	TRBJ1-4	TGTGCCAGCAGCTTAGCGAAAGCGGGGTCAGACGAAAAACTGTTTTTT	CASSLAKAGSDEKLFF
TRBV5-1	NA	NA	TRBJ2-2	TGCGCCAGCAGCTTGTGGGCTAGCGTTAACACCGGGGAGCTGTTTTTT	CASSLWASVNTGELFF
TRBV5-1	few	NA	TRBJ2-3	TGCGCCAGCAGCCCATTGGGTAGGGAATGGACTGGCACAGATACGCAGTATTTT	CASSPLGREWTGTDTQYF
TRBV5-1	NA	NA	TRBJ1-1	TGCGCCAGCAGCTTGAGCTGGAACACTGAAGCTTTCTTT	CASSLSWNTEAFF
TRBV6-6	NA	NA	TRBJ1-2	TGTGCCAGCAGCTCCAATGGGACACCTGGGGGCTACACCTTC	CASSSNGTPGGYTF
TRBV4-1	NA	NA	TRBJ2-7	TGCGCCAGCAGCCAAGTCAGTCCCTTGGGGGCCTCCTACGAGCAGTACTTC	CASSQVSPLGASYEQYF
TRBV9	NA	TRBD1	TRBJ1-4	TGTGCCAGCAGCGCCTATGGGACAGACGAAAAACTGTTTTTT	CASSAYGTDEKLFF
TRBV7-9	NA	TRBD1	TRBJ1-4	TGTGCCAGCAGCCCGGTCTCGGGACAGGCGGTTGAAAAACTGTTTTTT	CASSPVSGQAVEKLFF
TRBV7-9	NA	TRBD2	TRBJ2-1	TGTGCCAGCAGCTCCGGGACTAGCGGGAGGGCCAAGGAGCAGTTCTTC	CASSSGTSGRAKEQFF
TRBV19	NA	TRBD1	TRBJ1-5	TGTGCCAGTAGGCCTCCGGGACAGGGAAATCAGCCCCAGCATTTT	CASRPPGQGNQPQHF
TRBV5-1	NA	TRBD1	TRBJ2-5	TGCGCCAGCAGCATGCGAACCGGGACAGGGCTGAGGGAGACCCGGTACTTC	CASSMRTGTGLRETRYF
TRBV4-2	NA	TRBD2	TRBJ2-7	TGTGCCAGCAGCCAAGACAAAGCGGGACCCTACGAGCAGTACTTC	CASSQDKAGPYEQYF
TRBV27	NA	NA	TRBJ2-4	TGTGCCAGCAGTTCCTCTGGGGGGAGGTTGACCAAAAACATTCAGTACTTC	CASSSSGGRLTKNIQYF
TRBV21-1	NA	NA	TRBJ2-2	TGTGCCAGCAGCAAAAGGACCCTAGGCAGGGACTTTGCCGGGGAGCTGTTTTTT	CASSKRTLGRDFAGELFF
TRBV6-5	once	NA	TRBJ2-3	TGTGCCAGCAGTTACTCGGAGGGCACGCAGTACTTT	CASSYSEGTQYF
TRBV5-1	NA	TRBD2	TRBJ2-1	TGCGCCAGCAGCTTCGGACTAGCGGGAGGAGAAGAGCAGTTCTTC	CASSFGLAGGEEQFF
TRBV10-2	NA	NA	TRBJ2-2	TGCGCCAGCAGCCCAGGGCCCGGGGAGCTGTTTTTT	CASSPGPGELFF
TRBV5-6	NA	NA	TRBJ1-4	TGTGCCAGCAGCTTCGGGACACTTGCAACTAATGAAAAACTGTTTTTT	CASSFGTLATNEKLFF
TRBV7-9	NA	NA	TRBJ1-2	TGTGCCAGCAGCTCTAACCGTGGGCAGGCGGGTGGCTACACCTTC	CASSSNRGQAGGYTF
TRBV21-1	NA	NA	TRBJ2-7	TGTGCCAGCAGCCGACTAGCCGGGGGAGAGCAGTACTTC	CASSRLAGGEQYF
TRBV7-3	once	TRBD2	TRBJ2-1	TGTGCCAGCAGCTTAATTAGCGGGAGGTCTTACAATGAGCAGTTCTTC	CASSLISGRSYNEQFF
TRBV7-8	few	TRBD2	TRBJ2-1	TGTGCCAGCAGCTTACGGGGAGCGGGAGTTAATTTTGAGCAGTTCTTC	CASSLRGAGVNFEQFF
TRBV6-1	NA	NA	TRBJ1-5	TGTGCCAGCAGTGCCAGGGGTTTCAATCAGCCCCAGCATTTT	CASSARGFNQPQHF
TRBV7-3	NA	NA	TRBJ1-1	TGTGCCAGCAGGAGACAGAGTAACACTGAAGCTTTCTTT	CASRRQSNTEAFF
TRBV7-3	NA	TRBD2	TRBJ2-1	TGTGCCAGCAGCTTGGTAGCGGGAGGGCCAAGGAATGAGCAGTTCTTC	CASSLVAGGPRNEQFF
TRBV5-1	once	NA	TRBJ2-5	TGCGCCAGCAACCCCGGCCAGCGGGTGGGACAAGAGACCCAGTACTTC	CASNPGQRVGQETQYF
TRBV11-2	NA	TRBD2	TRBJ2-3	TGTGCCAGCAGCTTAGATAGCGGGAGAGGGCAGTATTTT	CASSLDSGRGQYF
TRBV11-2	NA	TRBD1	TRBJ2-3	TGTGCCAGCAGCCCGGACAGGCCAGATACGCAGTATTTT	CASSPDRPDTQYF
TRBV5-1	NA	TRBD1	TRBJ1-1	TGCGCCAGCAGCTTGGCCGGGCAGGGGGCAAGCACTGAAGCTTTCTTT	CASSLAGQGASTEAFF
TRBV9	NA	NA	TRBJ2-7	TGTGCCAGCAGCACGGCGGGCGGACCCCGCGAGCAGTACTTC	CASSTAGGPREQYF
TRBV10-3	NA	NA	TRBJ1-1	TGTGCCATCAGTGAGGTCGTGGGGGGGGCTGAAGCTTTCTTT	CAISEVVGGAEAFF
TRBV7-9	NA	TRBD1	TRBJ2-5	TGTGCCAGCAGCTTACGGACAGGGGGAACGGAGACCCAGTACTTC	CASSLRTGGTETQYF
TRBV19	NA	TRBD1	TRBJ1-1	TGTGCCAGTAGTATAAGGTCGAGTCAGGGGGTAGGTACTGAAGCTTTCTTT	CASSIRSSQGVGTEAFF
TRBV11-3	NA	NA	TRBJ1-1	TGTGCCAGCAGCTTAGATCCCTCAGGGAACACTGAAGCTTTCTTT	CASSLDPSGNTEAFF
TRBV28	NA	NA	TRBJ1-1	TGTGCCAGCAGTTCATCGAGCACTGAAGCTTTCTTT	CASSSSSTEAFF
TRBV4-2	NA	NA	TRBJ2-3	TGTGCCAGCAGCCAAGAACGGAGCATAGATACGCAGTATTTT	CASSQERSIDTQYF
TRBV2	NA	NA	TRBJ1-2	TGTGCCAGCAGCCTTAGCTATGGCTACACCTTC	CASSLSYGYTF
TRBV5-1	NA	NA	TRBJ2-7	TGCGCCAGCAGCTTGGGGGGGCGACTCGAGGGGAACGAGCAGTACTTC	CASSLGGRLEGNEQYF
TRBV5-6	few	TRBD1	TRBJ2-6	TGTGCCAGCAGCTTTAGGTGGACAGGGGGGTTAGCTGGGGCCAACGTCCTGACTTTC	CASSFRWTGGLAGANVLTF
TRBV4-1	NA	TRBD1	TRBJ2-7	TGCGCCAGCAGCCATCGACAGGGAAGGACCTACGAGCAGTACTTC	CASSHRQGRTYEQYF
TRBV5-1	NA	NA	TRBJ2-2	TGCGCCAGCAGCTTGGCCGCCGGGGAGCTGTTTTTT	CASSLAAGELFF
TRBV7-9	NA	TRBD2	TRBJ2-5	TGTGCCAGCAGCTTTAGACTAGCGGGAGGGAAAGACCAAGAGACCCAGTACTTC	CASSFRLAGGKDQETQYF
TRBV6-1	NA	TRBD2	TRBJ2-7	TGTGCCAGCAGACTAGCGGGAATCGGGAACGAGCAGTACTTC	CASRLAGIGNEQYF
TRBV23-1	NA	NA	TRBJ1-5	TGCGCCAGCAGTCAACTCAATCAGCCCCAGCATTTT	CASSQLNQPQHF
TRBV23-1	NA	NA	TRBJ1-5	TGCGCCAGCAGTCAATCCGGGTGCAATCAGCCCCAGCATTTT	CASSQSGCNQPQHF
TRBV4-1	few	NA	TRBJ1-2	TGCGCCAGCAGCCCCGTGTCGAACTATGGCTACACCTTC	CASSPVSNYGYTF